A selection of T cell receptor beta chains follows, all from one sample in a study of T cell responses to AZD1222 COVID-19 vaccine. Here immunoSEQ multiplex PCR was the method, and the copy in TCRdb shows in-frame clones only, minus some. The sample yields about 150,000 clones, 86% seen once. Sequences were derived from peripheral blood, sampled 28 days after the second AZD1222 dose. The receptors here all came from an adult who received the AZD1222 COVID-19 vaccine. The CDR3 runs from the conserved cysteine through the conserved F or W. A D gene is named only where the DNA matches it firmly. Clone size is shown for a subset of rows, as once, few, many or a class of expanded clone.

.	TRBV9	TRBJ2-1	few	TGTGCCAGCAGCGTAGTGGAGGACCCAAGGGAGCAGTTCTTC	CASSVVEDPREQFF
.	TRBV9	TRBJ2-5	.	TGTGCCAGCAGCGTGACAGTTCAAGAGACCCAGTACTTC	CASSVTVQETQYF
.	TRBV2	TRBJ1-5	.	TGTGCCAGCAGTGAAGACAGGGCGGCGGGTGGGTCCCAGCATTTT	CASSEDRAAGGSQHF
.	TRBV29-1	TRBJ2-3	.	TGCAGCGCTCTGGACGGCACAGATACGCAGTATTTT	CSALDGTDTQYF
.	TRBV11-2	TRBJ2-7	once	TGTGCCAGCAGCTTAACAGGGACCTACGAGCAGTACTTC	CASSLTGTYEQYF
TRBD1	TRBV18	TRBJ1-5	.	TGTGCCAGCTCACCAACCGGGACAGGGGGCGCCCAGCCCCAGCATTTT	CASSPTGTGGAQPQHF
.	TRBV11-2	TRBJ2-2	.	TGTGCCAGCAGCTTAGTTAGCACCGGGGAGCTGTTTTTT	CASSLVSTGELFF
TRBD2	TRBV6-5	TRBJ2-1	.	TGTGCCAGCACGGGGGGTTACAATGAGCAGTTCTTC	CASTGGYNEQFF
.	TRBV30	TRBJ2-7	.	TGTGCCTGGAGTGTCGGAGCTGCCTACGAGCAGTACTTC	CAWSVGAAYEQYF
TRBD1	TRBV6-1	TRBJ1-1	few	TGTGCCAGCAGTGAAGAAGGACAGGGTTGGACTGAAGCTTTCTTT	CASSEEGQGWTEAFF
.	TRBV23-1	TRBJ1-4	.	TGCGCCAGCAGTCATAACCCGGGGGCGGGAGAAAAACTGTTTTTT	CASSHNPGAGEKLFF
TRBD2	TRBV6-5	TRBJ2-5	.	TGTGCCAGCAGTTGGGCTAGCGGGAGGGGGGAGACCCAGTACTTC	CASSWASGRGETQYF
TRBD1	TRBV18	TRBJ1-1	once	TGTGCCAGCTCCACAGGGGCAAGGAGCACTGAAGCTTTCTTT	CASSTGARSTEAFF
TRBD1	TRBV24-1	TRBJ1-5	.	TGTGCCACCAGTGAGGTCCGACAGGGAGTTCATCAGCCCCAGCATTTT	CATSEVRQGVHQPQHF
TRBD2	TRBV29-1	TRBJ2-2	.	TGCAGCGTTGTTAGGGAGGGCACCGGGGAGCTGTTTTTT	CSVVREGTGELFF
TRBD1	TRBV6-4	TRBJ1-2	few	TGTGCCAGCAGTGACCCTCGGACAGGGAACTATGGCTACACCTTC	CASSDPRTGNYGYTF
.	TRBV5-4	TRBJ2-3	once	TGTGCCAGCAGCTTGTTTCTCCCCGACGATACGCAGTATTTT	CASSLFLPDDTQYF
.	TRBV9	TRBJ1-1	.	TGTGCCAGCAGCAAGGAAGCGGTAATCATGAACACTGAAGCTTTCTTT	CASSKEAVIMNTEAFF
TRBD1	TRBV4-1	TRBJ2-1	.	TGCGCCAGCAGCCAGGGACAGTACGGCACCTACAATGAGCAGTTCTTC	CASSQGQYGTYNEQFF
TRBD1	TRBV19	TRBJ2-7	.	TGTGCCAGTAAAAATACAGGGGACGGGAACTCCTACGAGCAGTACTTC	CASKNTGDGNSYEQYF
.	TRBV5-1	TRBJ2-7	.	TGCGCCAGCAGACCGCGACAGGAAACCTACGAGCAGTACTTC	CASRPRQETYEQYF
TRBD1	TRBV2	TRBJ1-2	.	TGTGCCAGCCAAACAGGGGGCGCCTATGGCTACACCTTC	CASQTGGAYGYTF